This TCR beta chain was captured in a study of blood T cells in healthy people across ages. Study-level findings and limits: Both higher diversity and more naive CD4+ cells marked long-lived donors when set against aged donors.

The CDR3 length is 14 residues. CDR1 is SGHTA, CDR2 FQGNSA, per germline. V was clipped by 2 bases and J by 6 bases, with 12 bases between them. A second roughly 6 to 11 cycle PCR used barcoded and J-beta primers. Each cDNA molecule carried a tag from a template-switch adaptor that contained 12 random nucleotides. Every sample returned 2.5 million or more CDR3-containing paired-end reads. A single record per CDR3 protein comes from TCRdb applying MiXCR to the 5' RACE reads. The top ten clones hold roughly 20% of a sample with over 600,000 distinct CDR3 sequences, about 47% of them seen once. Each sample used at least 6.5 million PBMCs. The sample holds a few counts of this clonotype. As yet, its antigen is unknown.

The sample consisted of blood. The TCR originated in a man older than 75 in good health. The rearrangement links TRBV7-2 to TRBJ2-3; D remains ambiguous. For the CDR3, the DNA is TGTGCCAGCAGCTTAACCTCCAAGGAGGATACGCAGTATTTT. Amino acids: CASSLTSKEDTQYF.